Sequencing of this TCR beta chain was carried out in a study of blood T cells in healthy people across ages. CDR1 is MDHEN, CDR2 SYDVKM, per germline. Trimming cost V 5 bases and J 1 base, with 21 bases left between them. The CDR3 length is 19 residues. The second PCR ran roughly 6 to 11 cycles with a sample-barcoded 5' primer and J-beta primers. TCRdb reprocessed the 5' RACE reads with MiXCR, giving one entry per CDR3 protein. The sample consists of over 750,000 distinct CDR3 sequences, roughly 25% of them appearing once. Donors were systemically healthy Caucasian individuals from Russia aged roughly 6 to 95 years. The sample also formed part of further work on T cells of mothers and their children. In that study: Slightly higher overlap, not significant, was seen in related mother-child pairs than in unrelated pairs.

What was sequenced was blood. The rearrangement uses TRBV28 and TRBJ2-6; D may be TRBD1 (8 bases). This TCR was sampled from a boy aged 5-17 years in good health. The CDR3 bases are TGTGCCAGCAGTCGACCGACAGGGGACTATCCATCTGGGGCCAACGTCCTGACTTTC. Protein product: CASSRPTGDYPSGANVLTF.